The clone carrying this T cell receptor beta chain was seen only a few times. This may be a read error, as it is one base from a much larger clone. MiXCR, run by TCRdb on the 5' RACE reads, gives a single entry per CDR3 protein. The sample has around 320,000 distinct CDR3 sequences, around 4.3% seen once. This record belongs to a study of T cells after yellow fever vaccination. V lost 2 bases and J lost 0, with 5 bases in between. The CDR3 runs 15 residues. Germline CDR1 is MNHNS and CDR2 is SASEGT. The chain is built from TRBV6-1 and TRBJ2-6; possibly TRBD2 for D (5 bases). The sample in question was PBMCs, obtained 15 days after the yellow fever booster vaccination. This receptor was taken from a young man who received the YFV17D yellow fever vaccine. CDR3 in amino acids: CASSERGSGANVLTF. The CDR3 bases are TGTGCCAGCAGTGAACGGGGCTCTGGGGCCAACGTCCTGACTTTC.